This T cell receptor (beta chain) emerged from a study of human T cells and chemical hapten exposure (dated by TCRdb to the early 2020s). About the investigation overall: For sensitization, 2% DPC in acetone was applied to a roughly 2 cm by roughly 2 cm area of upper inner arm skin. Peripheral blood TCR repertoire changes were tracked in vivo in alopecia patients during primary and secondary sensitization to the hapten diphenylcyclopropenone (DPC). Blood samples were taken from patients before sensitization (week 0) and then at 2, 6 and about 24 weeks after DPC sensitization. Weekly therapeutic DPC doses were additionally applied to the scalp of patients throughout the approximately 23-week study period. Alopecia areata with under or over 50% scalp involvement, alopecia totalis and alopecia universalis were represented in the patient cohort, which was mostly female. Both TCR alpha and TCR beta chains were sequenced from each blood RNA sample. Libraries were pooled for sequencing, and variation in per-sample TCR yields was attributed mainly to small differences in library volumes within the pool. Patch testing was done on the upper back using Finn chambers containing 0.01% DPC, and results were scored after 6 days according to International Contact Dermatitis Research Group standards. Roughly 30 alopecia patients gave blood for TCR sequencing at one to four time points (pre-sensitization, 2, 6 and 24 weeks).

The time point label for this specimen denotes: patch test 2, 6 weeks after DPC sensitization. The intended sense of this specimen's treatment or condition label: therapeutic diphenylcyclopropenone sensitization with weekly scalp DPC. Total RNA was isolated from unfractionated whole blood collected in Tempus Blood RNA tubes. Blood at each patch-test visit was drawn before the patch test was applied. Patients were considered eligible if aged 18 to 70, diagnosed with alopecia and deemed suitable for DPC therapy, and patients were excluded if pregnant. To prepare the library, RACE was applied. The sequencer was a NextSeq 500. Library preparation attached unique molecular identifiers to individual cDNA molecules for quantitative, reproducible TCR counting. Processing in the source paper ran as follows. The median number of TCRs per sample was 85,000 to 100,000, ranging from roughly 23,224 to 690,600. The Decombinator software suite was used to annotate the V, J and CDR3 of the TCR reads. Every sample was subsampled to the same number of TCRs (28,000) for the PS versus PT1 abundance plots. TCRs were defined as expanded if absent before sensitization and observed at least eight times at the 2-week time point. TCRdb trimmed public reads at Q25 via fastp, called clones via MiXCR and kept in-frame beta chains. Rows with one shared CDR3 protein collapse into an entry with the most common genes and DNA. V and J calls and clone size were set by TCRdb, not the authors. This sample gives 35,000 to 50,000 distinct CDR3 sequences in total; around a tenth of them show up just once. The ten largest clones capture 11% to 15% of the sample.

Note on this clonotype: What antigen it recognizes has not been identified. No much larger clone exists at a distance of one base, and base qualities are not known.

The paper as a whole reports these results and caveats: Repeated subsampling changed both the strength of the expansion versus patch-test correlation and the threshold at which that correlation became significant. DPC sensitization did not change the number of TCRs with a frequency above 1 in 1000, and there was no evidence of changes in global repertoire structure. All patients had alopecia, a presumed autoimmune disease, so their immune response might differ from that of healthy individuals. Compared with pre-sensitization or healthy control sets, expanded TCRs formed significantly more large CDR3 similarity clusters, which is consistent with antigen-driven responses. A positive correlation was found between the number of PT1 expanded TCRs and patch test score, with significance reached at thresholds 8, 16 and 32 but not 4.

This specimen was whole blood, taken in connection with sensitization to the hapten diphenylcyclopropenone (DPC). The sequence derives from a woman aged 30 to 39 with alopecia areata. Some clones in this sample may be carry-over from other donors' samples.

The nucleotide sequence is given as TGTGCCAGCAGCGCCGGCCTCACCCAGGATGGTGAAAAACTGTTTTTT. Its amino acids are CASSAGLTQDGEKLFF. The V and J genes are TRBV9 and TRBJ1-4; the D gene cannot be named for sure. As encoded in the germline V gene, CDR1 is SGDLS while CDR2 is YYNGEE. The trim is 3 bases for V and 7 bases for J, with a gap of 19 bases between the germline ends. The CDR3 has 16 amino acids, counting the end cysteine and phenylalanine. The only DNA kept is the CDR3, 48 bases in frame from the first base.